This T cell receptor beta chain was captured by sequencing in a study of OX40 agonist ivuxolimab in advanced cancers. Here immunoSEQ multiplex PCR was the method, and the copy in TCRdb shows in-frame clones only, minus some. Altogether roughly 70,000 clones are present, around 86% being singletons, with the ten largest covering roughly 0.4%. Germline CDR1 MNHNS, CDR2 SASEGT. The CDR3 runs to 15 residues. The V segment lost 7 bases and the J segment 4 bases; nucleotides outside the gene matches: 4. The receptor was isolated from an adult with an advanced solid tumor such as melanoma, head and neck, liver or kidney cancer. The sample was CD4+ or CD8+ T cells sorted from blood, taken in a trial of the OX40 agonist ivuxolimab. This chain joins TRBV6-1 and TRBJ1-6; 10 bases fit TRBD1. The CDR3 DNA reads TGTGCCAGCAATACGGGACAGGGGTATAATTCACCCCTCCACTTT. It is translated as CASNTGQGYNSPLHF.